The TCR beta chain described here comes from a study of blood T cell repertoires in COVID-19. As processed by the authors: Researchers report that nucleated cell counts were estimated from reference gene primer amplification. This table comes from immunoSEQ multiplex PCR, and its TCRdb copy is limited to in-frame clones, with some not included. V, J and clone size are taken as reported in that table, and D and trimming were inferred from the DNA itself. In the table there are about 72,000 clones, 65% to 90% of which are singletons. In its sample, this clone was seen once. The TCR was taken from a man between 70 and 80 years old with active or convalescent COVID-19. The sequencing sample was made of peripheral blood.

Written as DNA, the CDR3 is TGTGCCAGCAGCTTAGGCAGGGACTACGAGCAGTACTTC. This gives the protein CASSLGRDYEQYF. This chain connects TRBV7-3 to TRBJ2-7; possibly TRBD1 for D (5 bases). From germline, CDR1 is SGHTA and CDR2 FQGTGA. The CDR3 contains 13 residues. V was cut by 2 bases and J by 3 bases, with 8 bases left in between.